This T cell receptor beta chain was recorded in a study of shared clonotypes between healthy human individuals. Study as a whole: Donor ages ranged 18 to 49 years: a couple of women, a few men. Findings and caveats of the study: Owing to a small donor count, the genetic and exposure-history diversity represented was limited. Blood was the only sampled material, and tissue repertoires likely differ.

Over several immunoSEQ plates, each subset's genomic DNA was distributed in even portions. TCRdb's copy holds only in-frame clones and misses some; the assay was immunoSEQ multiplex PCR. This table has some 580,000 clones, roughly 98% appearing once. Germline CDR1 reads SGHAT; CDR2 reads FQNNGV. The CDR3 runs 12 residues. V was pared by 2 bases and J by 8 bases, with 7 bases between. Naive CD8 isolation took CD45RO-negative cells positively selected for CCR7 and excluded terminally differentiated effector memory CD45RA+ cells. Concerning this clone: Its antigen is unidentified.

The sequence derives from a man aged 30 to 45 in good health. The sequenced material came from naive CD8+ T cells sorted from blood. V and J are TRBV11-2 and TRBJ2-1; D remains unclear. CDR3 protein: CASSLKVDEQFF. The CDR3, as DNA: TGTGCCAGCAGCTTAAAGGTCGATGAGCAGTTCTTC.